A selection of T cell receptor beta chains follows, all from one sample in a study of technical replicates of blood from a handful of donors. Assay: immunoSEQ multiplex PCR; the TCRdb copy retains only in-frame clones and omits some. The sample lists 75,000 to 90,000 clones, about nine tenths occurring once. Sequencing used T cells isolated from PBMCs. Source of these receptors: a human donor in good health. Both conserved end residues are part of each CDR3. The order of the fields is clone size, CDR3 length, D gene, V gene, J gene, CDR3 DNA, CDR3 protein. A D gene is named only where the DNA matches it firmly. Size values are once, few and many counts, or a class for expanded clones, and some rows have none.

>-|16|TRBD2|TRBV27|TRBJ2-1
TGTGCCAGCAGTTCCCAGGTCGCGGGGGGATGGAATGAGCAGTTCTTC
CASSSQVAGGWNEQFF
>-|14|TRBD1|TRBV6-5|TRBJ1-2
TGTGCCAGCAGTTTGACAGGGGGTAAAGATGGCTACACCTTC
CASSLTGGKDGYTF
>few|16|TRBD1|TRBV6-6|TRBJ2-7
TGTGCCAGCAGTTACTCCCCGGGACAGGCGTCCTACGAGCAGTACTTC
CASSYSPGQASYEQYF
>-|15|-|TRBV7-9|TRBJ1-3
TGTGCCAGCAGTCCGGACAGCCGCTCTGGAAACACCATATATTTT
CASSPDSRSGNTIYF
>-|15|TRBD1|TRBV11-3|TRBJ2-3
TGTGCCAGCAGCTTCCGGGACAGGACCACAGATACGCAGTATTTT
CASSFRDRTTDTQYF
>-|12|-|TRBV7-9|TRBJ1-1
TGTGCCAGCAGCCCGCAGGGGTCTGAAGCTTTCTTT
CASSPQGSEAFF
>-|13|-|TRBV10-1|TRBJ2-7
TGCGCCAGCAGTGATAATACAGGGACCGAGCAGTACTTC
CASSDNTGTEQYF
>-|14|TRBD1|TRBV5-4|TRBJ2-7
TGTGCCAGCAGCTTGGGACAGGGGGCGTACGAGCAGTACTTC
CASSLGQGAYEQYF
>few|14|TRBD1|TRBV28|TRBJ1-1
TGTGCCAGCAGTTCCGGACAGGGGGACACTGAAGCTTTCTTT
CASSSGQGDTEAFF
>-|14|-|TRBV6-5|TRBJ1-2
TGTGCCAGCAGTTACTGGAGGGCAGGCTATGGCTACACCTTC
CASSYWRAGYGYTF
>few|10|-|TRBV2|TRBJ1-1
TGTGCCAGCGAACACCGAAAAGCTTTCTTT
CASEHRKAFF
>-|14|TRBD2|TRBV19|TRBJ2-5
TGTGCCAGTAGCGCGTCTAGCGGGGAAGAGACCCAGTACTTC
CASSASSGEETQYF
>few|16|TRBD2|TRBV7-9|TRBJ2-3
TGTGCCAGCAGCCTCGTAGCGGGGGGGCACACAGATACGCAGTATTTT
CASSLVAGGHTDTQYF
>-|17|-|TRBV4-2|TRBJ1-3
TGTGCCAGCAGCCAGGCCGCGGGGCAACAAGGTGGAAACACCATATATTTT
CASSQAAGQQGGNTIYF
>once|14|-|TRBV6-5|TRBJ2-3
TGTGCCAGCAAAGTGAGCCCTAGCACAGATACGCAGTATTTT
CASKVSPSTDTQYF
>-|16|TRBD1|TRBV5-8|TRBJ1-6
TGTGCCAGCAGCTTGTACAGGGGGGACTATAATTCACCCCTCCACTTT
CASSLYRGDYNSPLHF
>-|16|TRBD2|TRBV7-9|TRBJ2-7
TGTGCCAGCAGCTTAGTTATGAGCGGGGGGACTCACGAGCAGTACTTC
CASSLVMSGGTHEQYF
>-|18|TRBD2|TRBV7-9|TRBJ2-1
TGTGCCAGCAGCGGGCGGCTAGCGGGGGAAGTGACCTACAATGAGCAGTTCTTC
CASSGRLAGEVTYNEQFF
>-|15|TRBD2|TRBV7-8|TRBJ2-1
TGTGCCAGCAGCTTAGCTAGCGGGCCCTACAATGAGCAGTTCTTC
CASSLASGPYNEQFF
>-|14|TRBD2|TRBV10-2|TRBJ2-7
TGCGCCAGCAGTGGACTAGCGGATTCCTACGAGCAGTACTTC
CASSGLADSYEQYF
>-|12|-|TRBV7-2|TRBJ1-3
TGTGCCAGCAGTATATCTGGAAACACCATATATTTT
CASSISGNTIYF
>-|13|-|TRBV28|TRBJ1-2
TGTGCCAGCAGTTTAGACAGCCCCTATGGCTACACCTTC
CASSLDSPYGYTF
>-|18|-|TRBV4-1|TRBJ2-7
TGCGCCAGCAGCCCTAAAAGTGGGCAGCCGAACCAACCCTACGAGCAGTACTTC
CASSPKSGQPNQPYEQYF
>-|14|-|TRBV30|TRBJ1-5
TGTGCCTCGGGGGGGGAGGGGGTCGCTCAGCCCCAGCATTTT
CASGGEGVAQPQHF
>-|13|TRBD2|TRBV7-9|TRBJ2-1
TGTGCCTGCGGGGGGAGCTCCTACAATGAGCAGTTCTTC
CACGGSSYNEQFF
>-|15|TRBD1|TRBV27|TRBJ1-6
TGTGCCAGCAGTTACAGGGGGACCTATAATTCACCCCTCCACTTT
CASSYRGTYNSPLHF
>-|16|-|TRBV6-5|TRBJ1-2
TGTGCCAGCAGTTACTCCGTCAGTTGGGGCTTCTATGGCTACACCTTC
CASSYSVSWGFYGYTF
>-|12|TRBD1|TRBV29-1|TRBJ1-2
TGCAGCGTTGAAGCCGCAGGGGGCGGCTACACCTTC
CSVEAAGGGYTF
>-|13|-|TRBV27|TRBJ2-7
TGTGCCAGCAGTCCGAGGAACTACTACGAGCAGTACTTC
CASSPRNYYEQYF
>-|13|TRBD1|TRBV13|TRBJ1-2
TGTGCCAGCAGCCCTCCGACAGGGTCTGGCTACACCTTC
CASSPPTGSGYTF
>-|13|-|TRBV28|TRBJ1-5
TGTGCCAGCATCGGCAGGGGTAATCAGCCCCAGCATTTT
CASIGRGNQPQHF
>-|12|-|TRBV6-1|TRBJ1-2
TGTGCCAGCAGGCCAGGCTCCTATGGCTACACCTTC
CASRPGSYGYTF
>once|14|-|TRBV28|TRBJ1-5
TGTGCCAGCAGTTTATTGGGGGCGGAGTGGCCCCAGCATTTT
CASSLLGAEWPQHF
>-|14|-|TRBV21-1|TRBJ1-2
TGTGCCAGCAGCAAAGCGGACAGGGTATGGGGCTACACCTTC
CASSKADRVWGYTF
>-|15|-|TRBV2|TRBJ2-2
TGTGCCAGCAGCTGGACACAAACGAACACCGGGGAGCTGTTTTTT
CASSWTQTNTGELFF
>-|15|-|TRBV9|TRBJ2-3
TGTGCCAGCAGCGTAGGCGGGGTGAGGGCAGATACGCAGTATTTT
CASSVGGVRADTQYF
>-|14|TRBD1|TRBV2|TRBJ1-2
TGTGCCAGCAGAAGGACAGGGGGCTTTGGTGGCTACACCTTC
CASRRTGGFGGYTF
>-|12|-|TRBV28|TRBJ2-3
TGTGCCAGCAGCTACAGCACAGATACGCAGTATTTT
CASSYSTDTQYF